Here is one TCR beta chain with its context. Per the authors' pipeline: By means of reference gene primer amplification, nucleated cell counts were estimated. The assay was immunoSEQ multiplex PCR, and TCRdb's table has in-frame clones only and misses some. V, J and clone size are taken as reported in that table, and D and trimming were inferred from the DNA itself. Found here are roughly 55,000 clones, roughly four fifths of them singletons; the top ten hold under 2%. This record belongs to a study of blood T cell repertoires in COVID-19. Study details: Material from acute and convalescent COVID-19 was sourced from the United States, Italy and Spain. The cDNA or gDNA used as material had been derived from T cells, B-cell-depleted T cells, or PBMCs.

CDR1 LGHDT and CDR2 YNNKEL come from the germline V gene (reference sequence). V was shortened by 1 base and J by 3 bases, with 4 bases between the two germline ends. The CDR3 is made up of 14 amino acids. Sequenced input: peripheral blood. The genes are TRBV3-1 (or the pseudogene TRBV3-2) and TRBJ1-6; D call uncertain. The TCR comes from a woman aged 55 to 70 with acute or convalescent COVID-19. CDR3: CASSQAGYNSPLHF. The CDR3 DNA reads TGTGCCAGCAGCCAAGCCGGCTATAATTCACCCCTCCACTTT.